This T cell receptor beta chain was obtained from a study of T-cell memory formation after mild COVID-19. Study as a whole: There were largely donor-specific TCR clusters.

TCRdb used MiXCR to reprocess the 5' RACE reads, holding one entry per CDR3 protein. The sample yields a few hundred thousand distinct CDR3 sequences, around 21% seen once. V dropped 5 bases and J dropped 7 bases, with 8 bases sitting between them. The CDR3 length is 11 residues. The clonotype originates from an adult woman who had mild COVID-19 (a few samples of this study predate the infection). Cell type and time point are not known. Sequencing was performed on PBMCs or a T cell subset sorted from them (not recorded which). The V call is TRBV12-3 or TRBV12-4, the J call TRBJ2-5; no clear D gene. The CDR3 protein is CASSPKGTQYF. CDR3 bases: TGTGCCAGCAGTCCCAAGGGGACCCAGTACTTC.